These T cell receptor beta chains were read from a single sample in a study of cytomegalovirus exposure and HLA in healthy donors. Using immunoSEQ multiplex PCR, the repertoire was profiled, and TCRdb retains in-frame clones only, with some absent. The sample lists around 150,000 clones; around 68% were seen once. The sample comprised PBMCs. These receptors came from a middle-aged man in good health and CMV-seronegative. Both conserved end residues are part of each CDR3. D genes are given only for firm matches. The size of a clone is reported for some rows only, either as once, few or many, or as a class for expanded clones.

CDR3aa: CASSRDTDSYGYTF
CDR3nt: TGTGCCAGTAGCCGAGATACGGACAGTTATGGCTACACCTTC
j_gene: TRBJ1-2
v_gene: TRBV19
abundance: .
d_gene: .

CDR3aa: CASSLSGVNTEAFF
CDR3nt: TGTGCCAGCAGCTTATCCGGGGTGAACACTGAAGCTTTCTTT
j_gene: TRBJ1-1
v_gene: TRBV7-3
abundance: .
d_gene: .

CDR3aa: CASSQLGTGTATNEKLFF
CDR3nt: TGTGCCAGCAGCCAGCTCGGGACAGGCACCGCAACTAATGAAAAACTGTTTTTT
j_gene: TRBJ1-4
v_gene: TRBV4-2
abundance: .
d_gene: TRBD1

CDR3aa: CASSLGPGGGAGEQFF
CDR3nt: TGTGCCAGCAGCTTAGGACCTGGCGGGGGGGCGGGTGAGCAGTTCTTC
j_gene: TRBJ2-1
v_gene: TRBV7-2
abundance: .
d_gene: TRBD2

CDR3aa: CASSLQGRQGTEAFF
CDR3nt: TGTGCCAGCAGCCTGCAAGGGAGACAAGGGACTGAAGCTTTCTTT
j_gene: TRBJ1-1
v_gene: TRBV28
abundance: .
d_gene: .

CDR3aa: CASSQDRGGGGQDTQYF
CDR3nt: TGCGCCAGCAGCCAAGATCGGGGCGGGGGGGGCCAAGATACGCAGTATTTT
j_gene: TRBJ2-3
v_gene: TRBV4-3
abundance: .
d_gene: TRBD2

CDR3aa: CASTLEGGGETQYF
CDR3nt: TGTGCCAGCACTTTGGAAGGGGGCGGGGAGACCCAGTACTTC
j_gene: TRBJ2-5
v_gene: TRBV2
abundance: .
d_gene: TRBD1

CDR3aa: CASSFSGGADTQYF
CDR3nt: TGCGCCAGCAGCTTCTCGGGGGGTGCAGATACGCAGTATTTT
j_gene: TRBJ2-3
v_gene: TRBV5-1
abundance: .
d_gene: TRBD2

CDR3aa: CASSPLEQFF
CDR3nt: TGTGCCAGCAGCCCCTTGGAGCAGTTCTTC
j_gene: TRBJ2-1
v_gene: TRBV7-9
abundance: once
d_gene: .

CDR3aa: CASLTLNTEAFF
CDR3nt: TGTGCCAGCTTGACACTGAACACTGAAGCTTTCTTT
j_gene: TRBJ1-1
v_gene: TRBV2
abundance: .
d_gene: .

CDR3aa: CASSTTGQGTGELFF
CDR3nt: TGCGCCAGCAGCACCACAGGACAGGGCACCGGGGAGCTGTTTTTT
j_gene: TRBJ2-2
v_gene: TRBV5-1
abundance: .
d_gene: TRBD1

CDR3aa: CASSLGTSGGPTDTQYF
CDR3nt: TGTGCCAGCAGCTTAGGGACTAGCGGGGGGCCCACAGATACGCAGTATTTT
j_gene: TRBJ2-3
v_gene: TRBV11-1
abundance: .
d_gene: TRBD2

CDR3aa: CASMEAVQETQYF
CDR3nt: TGTGCCAGCATGGAAGCGGTCCAAGAGACCCAGTACTTC
j_gene: TRBJ2-5
v_gene: TRBV25-1
abundance: .
d_gene: .

CDR3aa: CSVDTGVRGELFF
CDR3nt: TGCAGCGTGGATACAGGTGTCCGCGGGGAGCTGTTTTTT
j_gene: TRBJ2-2
v_gene: TRBV29-1
abundance: few
d_gene: .

CDR3aa: CASSSLSGSEQYF
CDR3nt: TGCGCCAGCAGCTCGTTATCAGGGTCCGAGCAGTACTTC
j_gene: TRBJ2-7
v_gene: TRBV5-1
abundance: few
d_gene: .

CDR3aa: CASSHGGLVSYNEQFF
CDR3nt: TGTGCCAGCAGCCACGGGGGACTAGTCTCCTACAATGAGCAGTTCTTC
j_gene: TRBJ2-1
v_gene: TRBV4-2
abundance: once
d_gene: TRBD2

CDR3aa: CASSGPGLQETQYF
CDR3nt: TGTGCCAGCAGCGGCCCGGGACTTCAAGAGACCCAGTACTTC
j_gene: TRBJ2-5
v_gene: TRBV5-4
abundance: few
d_gene: .

CDR3aa: CASRPGLAITDTQYF
CDR3nt: TGTGCCAGCAGACCCGGACTAGCAATCACAGATACGCAGTATTTT
j_gene: TRBJ2-3
v_gene: TRBV5-4
abundance: few
d_gene: TRBD2

CDR3aa: CASSSTSTPVSGNTIYF
CDR3nt: TGTGCCAGCAGCTCAACCAGTACACCAGTCTCTGGAAACACCATATATTTT
j_gene: TRBJ1-3
v_gene: TRBV5-5
abundance: .
d_gene: .

CDR3aa: CASSTSRDFSYEQYF
CDR3nt: TGCGCCAGCAGCACCTCGAGGGATTTTAGCTACGAGCAGTACTTC
j_gene: TRBJ2-7
v_gene: TRBV5-1
abundance: .
d_gene: .

CDR3aa: CASSQDRREAFF
CDR3nt: TGCGCCAGCAGCCAAGACAGGAGGGAAGCTTTCTTT
j_gene: TRBJ1-1
v_gene: TRBV4-1
abundance: .
d_gene: .

CDR3aa: CASSQDSQGARGGQFF
CDR3nt: TGTGCCAGCAGCCAAGATTCTCAGGGGGCCCGCGGGGGGCAGTTCTTC
j_gene: TRBJ2-1
v_gene: TRBV4-2
abundance: .
d_gene: .

CDR3aa: CASSPSGLALSSYNEQFF
CDR3nt: TGTGCCAGCTCACCCTCGGGACTAGCCCTGAGCTCCTACAATGAGCAGTTCTTC
j_gene: TRBJ2-1
v_gene: TRBV18
abundance: .
d_gene: TRBD2

CDR3aa: CASSIGLVKNTEAFF
CDR3nt: TGTGCCAGTAGTATAGGGTTAGTGAAGAACACTGAAGCTTTCTTT
j_gene: TRBJ1-1
v_gene: TRBV19
abundance: few
d_gene: .

CDR3aa: CASSWSTEDEQYF
CDR3nt: TGTGCCAGCAGTTGGTCAACGGAGGACGAGCAGTACTTC
j_gene: TRBJ2-7
v_gene: TRBV27
abundance: .
d_gene: .

CDR3aa: CASSQLAGGSYEQYF
CDR3nt: TGTGCCAGCAGCCAACTAGCGGGGGGATCCTACGAGCAGTACTTC
j_gene: TRBJ2-7
v_gene: TRBV7-2
abundance: .
d_gene: TRBD2

CDR3aa: CASSYGSHGLYGYTF
CDR3nt: TGTGCCAGCAGTTACGGGAGCCACGGACTCTATGGCTACACCTTC
j_gene: TRBJ1-2
v_gene: TRBV6-5
abundance: .
d_gene: .

CDR3aa: CASSPRGSMNEKLFF
CDR3nt: TGTGCCAGCAGCCCCCGCGGGTCCATGAATGAAAAACTGTTTTTT
j_gene: TRBJ1-4
v_gene: TRBV11-2
abundance: .
d_gene: .

CDR3aa: CASSQRAGSYNEQFF
CDR3nt: TGTGCCAGCAGCCAAAGGGCGGGCTCCTACAATGAGCAGTTCTTC
j_gene: TRBJ2-1
v_gene: TRBV7-2
abundance: .
d_gene: .

CDR3aa: CASSFSYRGIETQYF
CDR3nt: TGTGCCAGCAGTTTCTCCTACAGGGGGATTGAGACCCAGTACTTC
j_gene: TRBJ2-5
v_gene: TRBV6-5
abundance: few
d_gene: TRBD1

CDR3aa: CASSQDTGQGHKPAKNIQYF
CDR3nt: TGCGCCAGCAGCCAAGATACCGGACAGGGACACAAGCCAGCCAAAAACATTCAGTACTTC
j_gene: TRBJ2-4
v_gene: TRBV4-3
abundance: few
d_gene: TRBD1

CDR3aa: CASSSGQGVRYGYTF
CDR3nt: TGTGCCAGCAGTTCCGGACAGGGGGTACGCTATGGCTACACCTTC
j_gene: TRBJ1-2
v_gene: TRBV28
abundance: few
d_gene: TRBD1

CDR3aa: CASSPQAFTDTQYF
CDR3nt: TGTGCCAGCAGCCCCCAGGCGTTCACAGATACGCAGTATTTT
j_gene: TRBJ2-3
v_gene: TRBV7-3
abundance: .
d_gene: .

CDR3aa: CASSLVGALDTQYF
CDR3nt: TGTGCCAGCAGCTTAGTGGGGGCCCTCGATACGCAGTATTTT
j_gene: TRBJ2-3
v_gene: TRBV7-2
abundance: once
d_gene: .

CDR3aa: CASSQQQFTNEKLFF
CDR3nt: TGCGCCAGCAGCCAACAACAGTTTACTAATGAAAAACTGTTTTTT
j_gene: TRBJ1-4
v_gene: TRBV4-3
abundance: few
d_gene: .

CDR3aa: CASSKVTINSPLHF
CDR3nt: TGTGCCAGCAGCAAAGTGACAATCAATTCACCCCTCCACTTT
j_gene: TRBJ1-6
v_gene: TRBV21-1
abundance: .
d_gene: .

CDR3aa: CATLGGLDYEQYF
CDR3nt: TGTGCCACTCTGGGGGGATTAGACTACGAGCAGTACTTC
j_gene: TRBJ2-7
v_gene: TRBV6-1
abundance: few
d_gene: .

CDR3aa: CASSYEGDHGYTF
CDR3nt: TGTGCCAGCAGTTACGAGGGGGATCATGGCTACACCTTC
j_gene: TRBJ1-2
v_gene: TRBV6-6
abundance: .
d_gene: .

CDR3aa: CASSLDRAGEQYF
CDR3nt: TGCGCCAGCAGCTTGGACAGGGCGGGCGAGCAGTACTTC
j_gene: TRBJ2-7
v_gene: TRBV5-1
abundance: .
d_gene: .

CDR3aa: CASSKGRVQGKPYEQYF
CDR3nt: TGTGCCAGCAGCAAGGGGAGGGTCCAGGGGAAACCCTACGAGCAGTACTTC
j_gene: TRBJ2-7
v_gene: TRBV21-1
abundance: .
d_gene: .

CDR3aa: CSAGTGYPATEAFF
CDR3nt: TGCAGCGCCGGGACAGGGTATCCGGCCACTGAAGCTTTCTTT
j_gene: TRBJ1-1
v_gene: TRBV29-1
abundance: few
d_gene: TRBD1